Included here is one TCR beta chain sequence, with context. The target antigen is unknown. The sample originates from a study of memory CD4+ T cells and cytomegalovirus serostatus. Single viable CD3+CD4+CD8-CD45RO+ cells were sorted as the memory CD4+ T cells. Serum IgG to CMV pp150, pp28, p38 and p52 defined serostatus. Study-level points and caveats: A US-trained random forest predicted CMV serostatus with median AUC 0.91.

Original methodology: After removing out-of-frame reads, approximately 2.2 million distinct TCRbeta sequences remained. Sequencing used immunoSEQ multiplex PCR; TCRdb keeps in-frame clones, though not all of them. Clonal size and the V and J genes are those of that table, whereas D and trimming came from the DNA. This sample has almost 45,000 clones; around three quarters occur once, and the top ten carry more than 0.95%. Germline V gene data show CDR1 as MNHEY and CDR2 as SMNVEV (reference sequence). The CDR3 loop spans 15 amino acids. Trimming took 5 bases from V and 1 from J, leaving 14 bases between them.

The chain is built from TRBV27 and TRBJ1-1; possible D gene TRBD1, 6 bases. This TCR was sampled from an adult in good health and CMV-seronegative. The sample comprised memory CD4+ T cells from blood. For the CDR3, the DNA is TGTGCCAGCAGTCCCGGGCCGGACAGGAACACTGAAGCTTTCTTT. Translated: CASSPGPDRNTEAFF.